A selection of T cell receptor beta chains follows, all from one sample in a study of blood T cell repertoires in COVID-19. The data were produced by immunoSEQ multiplex PCR, yet TCRdb's version contains in-frame clones alone and is incomplete. This sample has 110,000 to 150,000 clones, with 75% to 90% found just once. Sample: peripheral blood. The source of these receptors is a man in his 70s who had recovered from COVID-19. CDR3s include the opening cysteine and the closing phenylalanine or tryptophan. The D gene is left open where the match is weak. Clone size is shown for a subset of rows, as once, few, many or a class of expanded clone.

NA	TRBJ2-2	TRBD2	TRBV3-1/TRBV3-2	CASSNPSGNTGELFF	TGTGCCAGCAGCAATCCTAGCGGGAACACCGGGGAGCTGTTTTTT
NA	TRBJ1-1	TRBD1	TRBV29-1	CSDRDRDTEAFF	TGCAGCGACCGGGACAGGGACACTGAAGCTTTCTTT
NA	TRBJ1-2	NA	TRBV10-3	CAISGAGHFYTF	TGTGCCATCAGTGGGGCAGGCCACTTCTACACCTTC
once	TRBJ2-1	TRBD1	TRBV27	CASSLRDSRTDEQFF	TGTGCCAGCAGTCTCCGGGACAGCCGGACCGATGAGCAGTTCTTC
NA	TRBJ2-3	NA	TRBV2	CASTGQSTDTQYF	TGTGCCAGCACAGGACAAAGCACAGATACGCAGTATTTT
few	TRBJ2-5	TRBD2	TRBV5-5	CASSLVLAEETQYF	TGTGCCAGCAGCTTGGTACTAGCGGAAGAGACCCAGTACTTC
NA	TRBJ2-7	NA	TRBV5-6	CASTWGGGGYEQYF	TGTGCCAGCACTTGGGGAGGGGGAGGCTACGAGCAGTACTTC
NA	TRBJ2-1	TRBD2	TRBV6-5	CASSYSGEGLYNEQFF	TGTGCCAGCAGTTACTCAGGGGAGGGCCTTTACAATGAGCAGTTCTTC
NA	TRBJ2-5	TRBD1	TRBV7-9	CASSPERTGGETQYF	TGTGCCAGCAGCCCCGAACGGACAGGAGGAGAGACCCAGTACTTC
few	TRBJ2-1	NA	TRBV7-8	CASSYGGTYNEQFF	TGTGCCAGCAGCTACGGAGGAACCTACAATGAGCAGTTCTTC
NA	TRBJ2-5	NA	TRBV12-3/TRBV12-4	CASRGDLVGTQYF	TGTGCCAGCAGAGGGGACTTGGTAGGGACCCAGTACTTC
NA	TRBJ1-1	NA	TRBV2	CASSEIPWGLGAFF	TGTGCCAGCAGTGAAATCCCCTGGGGCCTAGGGGCTTTCTTT
once	TRBJ1-1	NA	TRBV18	CASSPQQGMNTEAFF	TGTGCCAGCTCACCGCAACAGGGCATGAACACTGAAGCTTTCTTT
NA	TRBJ2-2	NA	TRBV7-2	CASRPGTLTGELFF	TGTGCCAGCCGCCCCGGGACTCTCACCGGGGAGCTGTTTTTT
NA	TRBJ2-2	NA	TRBV6-2/TRBV6-3	CASSYTRGQSSTGELFF	TGTGCCAGCAGTTACACCAGGGGACAAAGCTCCACCGGGGAGCTGTTTTTT
NA	TRBJ2-5	NA	TRBV5-1	CASSQGLKETQYF	TGCGCCAGCAGCCAGGGGTTGAAAGAGACCCAGTACTTC
NA	TRBJ2-1	TRBD1	TRBV5-8	CASSPGTGDNEQFF	TGTGCCAGCAGTCCCGGGACAGGGGACAATGAGCAGTTCTTC
NA	TRBJ2-1	TRBD2	TRBV7-7	CASSPMLAGGPHEQFF	TGTGCCAGCAGTCCGATGCTAGCGGGAGGGCCCCATGAGCAGTTCTTC
NA	TRBJ2-6	TRBD1	TRBV7-9	CASSLGQGRPGANVLTF	TGTGCCAGCAGCTTAGGACAGGGTAGACCTGGGGCCAACGTCCTGACTTTC
NA	TRBJ2-7	NA	TRBV11-2	CASSSFRGLTSKAHEQYF	TGTGCCAGCAGCTCCTTCAGGGGCTTGACTAGCAAGGCCCACGAGCAGTACTTC
NA	TRBJ2-7	NA	TRBV3-1/TRBV3-2	CASSQGTTGAIEQYF	TGTGCCAGCAGCCAGGGGACGACAGGAGCAATCGAGCAGTACTTC
NA	TRBJ1-5	TRBD1	TRBV4-1	CASSWTGDGNQPQHF	TGCGCCAGCAGCTGGACAGGGGACGGCAATCAGCCCCAGCATTTT
NA	TRBJ1-5	TRBD1	TRBV2	CASSGGQGAEPQHF	TGTGCCAGCAGTGGCGGACAGGGGGCGGAGCCCCAGCATTTT
NA	TRBJ2-1	NA	TRBV13	CASSVRSTYNEQFF	TGTGCCAGCAGCGTGAGGAGTACCTACAATGAGCAGTTCTTC
NA	TRBJ2-3	NA	TRBV13	CASSVVWGDTDTQYF	TGTGCCAGCAGCGTTGTGTGGGGGGACACAGATACGCAGTATTTT
NA	TRBJ1-4	TRBD1	TRBV10-3	CAISEGTGGEKLFF	TGTGCCATCAGTGAAGGGACAGGGGGAGAAAAACTGTTTTTT
NA	TRBJ2-7	TRBD1	TRBV11-2	CASSYRQGYEQYF	TGTGCCAGCAGCTACCGACAGGGGTACGAGCAGTACTTC
NA	TRBJ2-1	TRBD2	TRBV6-4	CASSEEREGVDEQFF	TGTGCCAGCAGTGAAGAGCGGGAGGGCGTGGATGAGCAGTTCTTC
NA	TRBJ1-6	TRBD1	TRBV27	CASSPDRDRLNSPLHF	TGTGCCAGCAGTCCCGACCGGGACAGGCTAAATTCACCCCTCCACTTT
NA	TRBJ1-3	NA	TRBV6-5	CASSQGSGNTIYF	TGTGCCAGCAGTCAGGGATCCGGAAACACCATATATTTT
NA	TRBJ2-7	TRBD1	TRBV6-5	CASSSSGGYEQYF	TGTGCCAGCAGTTCCTCAGGGGGCTACGAGCAGTACTTC
NA	TRBJ2-1	NA	TRBV3-1/TRBV3-2	CASSQGVSEQFF	TGTGCCAGCAGCCAAGGAGTTTCTGAGCAGTTCTTC
NA	TRBJ2-7	TRBD1	TRBV7-9	CASSPDRGSYEQYF	TGTGCCAGCAGCCCGGACAGGGGATCCTACGAGCAGTACTTC
few	TRBJ1-1	NA	TRBV4-1	CASSQDLTGMNTEAFF	TGCGCCAGCAGCCAAGACCTGACAGGTATGAACACTGAAGCTTTCTTT
NA	TRBJ2-7	NA	TRBV5-1	CASSLRGIPYEQYF	TGCGCCAGCAGCTTAAGGGGTATCCCCTACGAGCAGTACTTC
NA	TRBJ1-1	NA	TRBV3-1/TRBV3-2	CASKRNTEAFF	TGTGCCAGTAAGAGGAACACTGAAGCTTTCTTT
NA	TRBJ1-4	NA	TRBV21-1	CASRFILTNEKLFF	TGTGCCAGCAGATTTATTTTGACTAATGAAAAACTGTTTTTT
NA	TRBJ2-3	TRBD1	TRBV7-2	CASSSGDRATDTQYF	TGTGCCAGCAGCTCTGGTGACAGGGCGACAGATACGCAGTATTTT
once	TRBJ1-2	NA	TRBV27	CASSLQGYYGYTF	TGTGCCAGCAGTTTACAGGGGTACTATGGCTACACCTTC
NA	TRBJ2-3	NA	TRBV29-1	CSVVQLTDTQYF	TGCAGCGTTGTTCAGTTGACAGATACGCAGTATTTT
NA	TRBJ2-3	NA	TRBV5-1	CASSLFRVTDTQYF	TGCGCCAGCAGCTTATTCAGGGTCACAGATACGCAGTATTTT
NA	TRBJ1-6	NA	TRBV27	CASSYRVSPSYNSPLHF	TGTGCCAGCAGTTACAGGGTTTCTCCCTCCTATAATTCACCCCTCCACTTT
NA	TRBJ1-6	TRBD1	TRBV7-2	CASSLGQGTSPLHF	TGTGCCAGCAGCTTAGGACAGGGAACTTCACCCCTCCACTTT